The T cell receptor beta chain under discussion was sequenced for a study of T cells in Graves' hyperthyroidism and ophthalmopathy. It was RNA transcripts that yielded the amplified TCR beta CDR3 regions. First-round RT-PCR of the TCR CDR3 relied on the HTBI primer set. TCRdb re-called the multiplex PCR reads through MiXCR, storing one row per CDR3 protein. The sample contains about 400,000 distinct CDR3 sequences, roughly an eighth of which appear only once. Study-wide results and caveats: Within blood appeared most thyroid clonotypes that had expanded above 0.001.

This clonotype has ten or more counts. Its antigen is undetermined. Not enrolled were patients with uncontrolled infection, other autoimmune disease, pregnancy or lactation. Clinical symptoms, serum thyroxine and TRAb, thyroid ultrasound and orbital computed tomography together formed the diagnostic basis. Germline loops: CDR1 MDHEN, CDR2 SYDVKM. The CDR3 is made up of 16 amino acids. Trimming removed 4 bases from V and 0 bases from J; junction bases left unmatched: 9. This receptor was taken from a woman younger than 30 with Graves' hyperthyroidism. Input material: blood. V gene TRBV28 combines with J gene TRBJ2-7; TRBD2 matches at 7 bases. This CDR3 reads CASSSTAGGSSYEQYF. CDR3 bases: TGTGCCAGCAGTTCTACGGCTGGCGGGAGCTCCTACGAGCAGTACTTC.